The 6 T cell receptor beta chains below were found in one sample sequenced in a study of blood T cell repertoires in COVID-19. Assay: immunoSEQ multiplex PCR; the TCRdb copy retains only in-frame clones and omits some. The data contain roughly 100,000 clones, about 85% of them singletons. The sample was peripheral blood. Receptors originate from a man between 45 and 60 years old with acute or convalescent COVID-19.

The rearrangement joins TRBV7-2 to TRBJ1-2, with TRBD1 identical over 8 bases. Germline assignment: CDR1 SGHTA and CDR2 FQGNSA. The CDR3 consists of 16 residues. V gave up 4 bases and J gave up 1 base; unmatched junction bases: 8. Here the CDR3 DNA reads TGTGCCAGCAGCTCAGGACAGGGTTCACTTAACTATGGCTACACCTTC. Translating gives CASSSGQGSLNYGYTF.

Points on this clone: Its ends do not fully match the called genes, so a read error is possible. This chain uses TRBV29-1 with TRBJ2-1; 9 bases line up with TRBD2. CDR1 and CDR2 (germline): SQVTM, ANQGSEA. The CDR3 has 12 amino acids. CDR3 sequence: CLAGASYNEQFF. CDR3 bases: TGTTTAGCGGGGGCCTCCTACAATGAGCAGTTCTTC.

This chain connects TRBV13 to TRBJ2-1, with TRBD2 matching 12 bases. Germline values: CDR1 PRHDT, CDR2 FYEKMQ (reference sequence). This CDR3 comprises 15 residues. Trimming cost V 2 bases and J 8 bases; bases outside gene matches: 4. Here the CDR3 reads CASSLSPSGGDEQFF. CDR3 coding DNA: TGTGCCAGCAGCTTAAGTCCTAGCGGGGGGGATGAGCAGTTCTTC.

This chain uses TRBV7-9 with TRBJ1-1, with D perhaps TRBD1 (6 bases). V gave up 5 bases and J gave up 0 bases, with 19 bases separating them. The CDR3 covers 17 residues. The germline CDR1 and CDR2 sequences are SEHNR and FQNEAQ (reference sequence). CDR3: CASSRTGGGVLNTEAFF. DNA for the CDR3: TGTGCCAGCAGCCGTACAGGTGGGGGCGTCTTGAACACTGAAGCTTTCTTT.

CDR3 protein: CASSGQRLGGAGELFF. Written as DNA, the CDR3 is TGTGCCAGCAGTGGACAGCGGTTGGGGGGGGCCGGGGAGCTGTTTTTT. The chain joins TRBV25-1 to TRBJ2-2; 7 nucleotides line up with TRBD2. The germline V gene encodes CDR1 MGHDK and CDR2 SYGVNS. J lost 6 bases, V lost 4 bases, and 11 bases had no gene match. The CDR3 totals 16 residues.

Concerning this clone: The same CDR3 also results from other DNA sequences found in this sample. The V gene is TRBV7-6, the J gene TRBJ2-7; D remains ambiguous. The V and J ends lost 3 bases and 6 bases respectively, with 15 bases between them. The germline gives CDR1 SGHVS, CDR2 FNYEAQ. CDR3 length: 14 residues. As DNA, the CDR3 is TGTGCCAGCAGCTTGAGACCTCCAGGCTCCGAGCAGTACTTC. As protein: CASSLRPPGSEQYF.